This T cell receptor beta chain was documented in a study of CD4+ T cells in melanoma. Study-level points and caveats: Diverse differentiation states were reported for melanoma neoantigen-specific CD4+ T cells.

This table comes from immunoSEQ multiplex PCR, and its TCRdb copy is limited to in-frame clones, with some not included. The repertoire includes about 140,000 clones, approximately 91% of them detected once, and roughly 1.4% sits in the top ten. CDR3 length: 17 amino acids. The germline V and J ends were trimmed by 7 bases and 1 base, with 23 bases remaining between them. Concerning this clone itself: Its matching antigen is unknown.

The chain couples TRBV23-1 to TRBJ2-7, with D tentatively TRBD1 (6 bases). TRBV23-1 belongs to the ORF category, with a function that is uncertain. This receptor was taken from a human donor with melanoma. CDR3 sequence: CASTGRLQGLGSYEQYF. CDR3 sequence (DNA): TGCGCCAGCACCGGCAGACTACAGGGTTTGGGGTCCTACGAGCAGTACTTC.